The 10 T cell receptor beta chains presented below share a single source sample, sequenced in a study of T cell changes during pregnancy in multiple sclerosis. Measured with immunoSEQ multiplex PCR; TCRdb has only the in-frame clones, and not every one. Seen here are around 50,000 clones, about 94% observed once, and the top ten hold 3.5% to 5%. Sequenced here: CD8+ T cells from peripheral blood mononuclear cells, sampled in the first trimester of pregnancy. These receptor sequences come from a female donor with multiple sclerosis, enrolled in a pregnancy study.

The chain couples TRBV7-9 to TRBJ1-2, with a weak D call TRBD1 (5 bases). The CDR3 is made up of 17 amino acids. The V gene lost 1 base and the J gene lost 8 bases, with 23 bases spanning the gap. The germline V gene has CDR1 SEHNR and CDR2 FQNEAQ (reference sequence). CDR3 protein: CASSLVGPGTTMWGYTF. The CDR3 nucleotides read TGTGCCAGCAGCTTAGTTGGGCCAGGGACTACGATGTGGGGCTACACCTTC. Using reference TRBV7-9 and TRBJ1-2 for the parts outside the CDR3, the full variable domain is DTGVSQNPRHKITKRGQNVTFRCDPISEHNRLYWYRQTLGQGPEFLTYFQNEAQLEKSRLLSDRFSAERPKGSFSTLEIQRTEQGDSAMYLCASSLVGPGTTMWGYTFGSGTRLTVV.

The chain carries TRBV29-1 and TRBJ2-7; D may be TRBD1 (5 bases). The CDR3 has 13 amino acids. The V end was cut by 4 bases, the J end by 0 bases, with 10 bases between. The germline gives CDR1 SQVTM, CDR2 ANQGSEA. The CDR3 DNA reads as TGCAGCGTTGGTAAGGACAACTCCTACGAGCAGTACTTC. The encoded protein is CSVGKDNSYEQYF.

This clone was observed once. This chain uses TRBV18 with TRBJ1-1; tentatively, D is TRBD1 (5 bases). Germline assignment: CDR1 KGHSH and CDR2 LQKENI. The V end lost 5 bases, the J end lost 2 bases, and 9 bases lay between the germline ends. CDR3 size: 13 residues. CDR3 protein: CASSSTDNTEAFF. In DNA form, the CDR3 reads TGTGCCAGCTCATCGACAGATAACACTGAAGCTTTCTTT.

V usage is TRBV5-1 and J usage is TRBJ1-1; 7 nucleotides agree with TRBD1. Germline V lookup: CDR1 SGHRS, CDR2 YFSETQ. The CDR3 runs to 13 residues. The V and J ends lost 0 bases and 7 bases, in that order; junction bases with no gene match: 3. Here the CDR3 reads CASSLVQGSEAFF. CDR3 coding DNA: TGCGCCAGCAGCTTGGTACAGGGGAGTGAAGCTTTCTTT.

The rearrangement uses TRBV5-1 and TRBJ2-5; D unclear. This CDR3 has 14 amino acids. Germline CDR1 is SGHRS and CDR2 is YFSETQ. V dropped 0 bases and J dropped 0 bases, with 6 bases sitting between them. The CDR3 DNA reads as TGCGCCAGCAGCTTGGGGAGCAACCAAGAGACCCAGTACTTC. Translated, it gives CASSLGSNQETQYF.

The V gene is TRBV7-9, the J gene TRBJ2-1; 10 nucleotides line up with TRBD2. Per the germline V gene, CDR1 is SEHNR and CDR2 is FQNEAQ (reference sequence). The CDR3 is 18 amino acids. V shed 5 bases, J shed 3 bases, and the junction held 13 bases outside the gene matches. CDR3 amino acids: CASSLTAPGTSVYNEQFF. The CDR3 DNA reads TGTGCCAGCAGCCTCACGGCTCCCGGGACTAGCGTCTACAATGAGCAGTTCTTC.

The genes are TRBV6-1 and TRBJ2-7; 8 bases fit TRBD2. CDR3 length equals 16 residues. Per the germline V gene, CDR1 is MNHNS and CDR2 is SASEGT. V dropped 4 bases and J dropped 2; count of bases not matched to a gene: 10. The CDR3 DNA reads as TGTGCCAGCAGTGGGACTAGCTCCGAGTGGACCTACGAGCAGTACTTC. This encodes CASSGTSSEWTYEQYF.

CDR3 sequence: CASSLSPGTDTQYF. Here the CDR3 DNA reads TGTGCCAGCAGCCTGAGCCCGGGGACAGATACGCAGTATTTT. J is TRBJ2-3 and V is TRBV7-2; D is perhaps TRBD2 (5 bases). Trimming took 5 bases from V and 3 from J, leaving 12 bases between them. CDR3 length: 14 amino acids. Germline V gene data show CDR1 as SGHTA and CDR2 as FQGNSA.

V and J are TRBV7-6 and TRBJ2-3, with 8 bases matching TRBD1. Germline V gene lookup returns CDR1 SGHVS and CDR2 FNYEAQ. Trimming at V came to 6 bases and at J to 1 base, leaving 12 bases not matched to a gene. This CDR3 is 17 amino acids long. In DNA form, the CDR3 reads TGTGCCAGCAGGCGCCGACAGGGGCGCGGCGGCACAGATACGCAGTATTTT. Encoded protein: CASRRRQGRGGTDTQYF.

This clone was counted once. The V and J genes are TRBV6-1 and TRBJ1-2, with D uncertain. Germline V lookup: CDR1 MNHNS, CDR2 SASEGT. V lost 4 bases, J lost 5 bases, and 17 bases lay in between. The CDR3 has 15 residues. The CDR3 region is CASSGLLRLDYGYTF. The CDR3 region has the DNA TGTGCCAGCAGTGGTCTCTTGCGACTGGATTATGGCTACACCTTC.